A single sample gave rise to the 24 T cell receptor beta chains below, sequenced in a study of T cells after yellow fever vaccination. TCRdb ran MiXCR on the 5' RACE reads and lists one entry per CDR3 protein. The sample lists about 340,000 distinct CDR3 sequences, 3% to 4.5% occurring once. The source was PBMCs, collected 5 days after the yellow fever booster vaccination. Receptors were obtained from a young man who received the YFV17D yellow fever vaccine.

The chain couples TRBV7-2 to TRBJ2-6; TRBD2 matches 8 bases. With V trimmed by 8 bases and J by 2 bases, 5 bases remained unmatched. The CDR3 consists of 15 residues. Germline V gene data show CDR1 as SGHTA and CDR2 as FQGNSA. The CDR3 loop reads CASYSGGAGANVLTF. CDR3 coding DNA: TGTGCCAGCTACTCCGGGGGGGCTGGGGCCAACGTCCTGACTTTC.

This clonotype was recorded many times. The chain is built from TRBV12-3 or TRBV12-4 and TRBJ1-5, with 10 bases lining up with TRBD1. The CDR3 is made up of 15 amino acids. V shed 3 bases, J shed 2 bases, and the junction held 1 base outside the gene matches. The CDR3 DNA follows: TGTGCCAGCAGTTTCGGGACAGGGGGCAATCAGCCCCAGCATTTT. This sequence encodes CASSFGTGGNQPQHF.

This clonotype occurred a few times. This chain connects TRBV20-1 to TRBJ2-4; 7 positions match TRBD1. Germline-derived CDR1 and CDR2 are DFQATT and SNEGSKA (reference sequence). The trim removed 0 bases at V and 9 bases at J, leaving 8 bases unmatched. The CDR3 runs to 14 residues. The CDR3 here is CSARDIEGAGIQYF. The DNA of the CDR3 is TGCAGTGCTAGAGATATAGAGGGGGCTGGCATTCAGTACTTC.

This clonotype was detected ten times or more. The V and J genes are TRBV20-1 and TRBJ2-7; D possibly corresponds to TRBD1 (5 bases). V was shortened by 1 base and J by 0 bases, with 13 bases between the two germline ends. CDR3 size: 15 residues. The germline CDR1 and CDR2 sequences are DFQATT and SNEGSKA (reference sequence). The CDR3 loop is CSARAKDKISYEQYV. DNA for the CDR3: TGCAGTGCTAGAGCGAAGGACAAGATCTCCTACGAGCAGTACGTC.

The table lists this clonotype with a few counts. The rearrangement uses TRBV12-3 or TRBV12-4 and TRBJ1-2, with D perhaps matching TRBD1 (6 bases). Trimming shortened V by 3 bases and J by 0 bases, and 8 bases separated the two germline ends. The CDR3 covers 14 residues. As DNA, the CDR3 is TGTGCCAGCAGTTTTGACAGGACTAACTATGGCTACACCTTC. Translation gives CASSFDRTNYGYTF.

This clonotype was counted at least ten times. This chain connects TRBV4-2 to TRBJ2-1; TRBD2 agrees at 9 bases. Germline CDR1 and CDR2: LGHNA and YNFKEQ. There are 17 residues in the CDR3. The J segment lost 3 bases and the V segment lost 4 bases, leaving 10 bases of the junction unmatched. CDR3 amino acids: CASSPHGASGDYNEQFF. The CDR3 bases are TGTGCCAGCAGCCCCCACGGGGCTAGCGGGGACTACAATGAGCAGTTCTTC.

This clonotype showed up just a few times. The J gene is TRBJ1-5, the V gene TRBV7-2; no clear D gene. Trimming cost V 5 bases and J 5 bases, with 13 bases left between them. The germline gives CDR1 SGHTA, CDR2 FQGNSA. CDR3 length: 14 amino acids. CDR3 sequence reads: CASSPEAGYQPQHF. CDR3 in DNA: TGTGCCAGCAGCCCAGAAGCAGGATATCAGCCCCAGCATTTT.

This clonotype was recorded many times. The chain carries TRBV5-4 and TRBJ2-2; weak D call: TRBD2 (5 bases). V was pared by 4 bases and J by 3 bases, with 13 bases between. This CDR3 region has 15 residues. Germline CDR1 reads SGHNT; CDR2 reads YYREEE (reference sequence). The CDR3 region is CASSGHSADTGELFF. CDR3 DNA: TGTGCCAGCAGCGGTCATAGCGCCGACACCGGGGAGCTGTTTTTT.

This clonotype occurred many times. The rearrangement links TRBV7-3 to TRBJ2-7; unclear D gene. Trimming left V 7 bases short and J 4 bases short, with 23 bases between. The CDR3 sequence is 16 residues long. Germline V gives CDR1 SGHTA, CDR2 FQGTGA. The CDR3 sequence is CASTKSPQLVTYEQYF. As DNA, the CDR3 is TGTGCCAGCACCAAAAGCCCGCAGTTGGTGACTTACGAGCAGTACTTC.

This clonotype was recorded a few times. V gene TRBV7-2 combines with J gene TRBJ2-1; 11 bases align to TRBD2. The CDR3 contains 16 residues. V lost 5 bases and J lost 12; bases outside the gene matches: 15. From germline, CDR1 is SGHTA and CDR2 FQGNSA. The CDR3 protein is CASSLSQLLAGVRQFF. The CDR3 DNA is TGTGCCAGCAGCCTAAGTCAATTACTAGCGGGGGTGCGGCAGTTCTTC.

This clonotype has more than one count but fewer than ten. The chain is built from TRBV5-1 and TRBJ2-5, with D perhaps being TRBD1 or TRBD2 (5 bases each). Trimming cost V 2 bases and J 5 bases, with 28 bases left between them. Germline loops: CDR1 SGHRS, CDR2 YFSETQ. The CDR3 loop spans 19 amino acids. The CDR3 bases are TGCGCCAGCAGCTTCAGGGTGTGGACTGAAAATACAAGGCACGAGACCCAGTACTTC. The encoded protein is CASSFRVWTENTRHETQYF.

J is TRBJ2-2 and V is TRBV3-1; D is unresolved. Germline CDR1 LGHDT, CDR2 YNNKEL (reference sequence). Between the trimmed V and J ends, which lost 2 bases and 1 base, there was a span of 5 bases. CDR3 length equals 14 residues. Here the CDR3 DNA reads TGTGCCAGCAGCCAAATTAGGAACACCGGGGAGCTGTTTTTT. Translation gives CASSQIRNTGELFF.

The chain joins TRBV28 to TRBJ1-4; possible D gene TRBD1, 5 bases. Trimming shortened V by 4 bases and J by 10 bases, and 13 bases separated the two germline ends. The CDR3 is made up of 13 amino acids. Germline V gene lookup returns CDR1 MDHEN and CDR2 SYDVKM. The CDR3 region is CASSSGFLVKLFF. The CDR3 coding sequence is TGTGCCAGCAGTTCAGGGTTCCTTGTAAAACTGTTTTTT.

This clonotype has just a few counts. The rearrangement links TRBV6-1 to TRBJ1-2, with a weak D call TRBD1 (6 bases). The CDR3 sequence is 14 residues long. Trimming left V 6 bases short and J 11 bases short, with 22 bases between. Germline loops: CDR1 MNHNS, CDR2 SASEGT. The CDR3 here is CASSGGAGETGYTF. For the CDR3, the DNA is TGTGCCAGCAGCGGCGGGGCAGGGGAAACTGGTTACACCTTC.

This clonotype has only a few counts. V is TRBV12-3 or TRBV12-4 and J is TRBJ2-3; no definite D call. CDR3 size: 12 residues. Deletions cut 6 bases from V and 9 bases from J, with 13 bases between. This CDR3 is CASSPSRRTQYF. The CDR3 bases are TGTGCCAGCAGCCCATCCCGGCGGACGCAGTATTTT.

This clonotype was recorded a few times. The rearrangement joins TRBV5-1 to TRBJ1-4; 8 nucleotides match TRBD1. Losses at the gene ends were 4 bases for V and 4 bases for J; bases not matched to a gene: 6. This CDR3 comprises 15 residues. Germline lookup yields CDR1 SGHRS and CDR2 YFSETQ. CDR3 loop: CASSIRGLGNEKLFF. CDR3 DNA sequence: TGCGCCAGCAGCATCAGGGGGCTCGGTAATGAAAAACTGTTTTTT.

This clonotype was seen at least ten times. In DNA form, the CDR3 reads TGCGCCAGCAGGTGGGCGGCCTCCTACAATGAGCAGTTCTTC. This encodes CASRWAASYNEQFF. V gene TRBV5-1 combines with J gene TRBJ2-1; D unresolved. CDR3 length: 14 residues. Trimming took off 5 bases at V and 0 bases at J, with 9 bases between the two ends. CDR1 and CDR2 (germline): SGHRS, YFSETQ.

Ten or more counts support this clonotype. The chain combines TRBV12-3 or TRBV12-4 with TRBJ1-1, with D unclear. This CDR3 spans 15 amino acids. V was pared by 5 bases and J by 1 base, with 14 bases between. The CDR3 region has the DNA TGTGCCAGCAGTCGAAATCCGGGAAAGAACACTGAAGCTTTCTTT. Translation: CASSRNPGKNTEAFF.

The sample holds a few counts of this clonotype. The chain couples TRBV9 to TRBJ2-1; possibly TRBD1 for D (5 bases). Per germline, CDR1 SGDLS and CDR2 YYNGEE. Trimming stripped 0 bases from V and 13 bases from J, with 17 bases between. The CDR3 covers 14 residues. The CDR3 bases are TGTGCCAGCAGCGTAGGGGGCTCGACACTCGACCAGTTCTTC. Translating it yields CASSVGGSTLDQFF.

This chain connects TRBV4-3 to TRBJ2-2; TRBD2 might be the D (6 bases). The CDR3 is 17 residues long. Trimming took off 1 base at V and 1 base at J, with 13 bases between the two ends. Germline CDR1 is LGHNA and CDR2 is YSLEER. CDR3 bases: TGCGCCAGCAGCCAAGCTGCGGGGTTACGGAACACCGGGGAGCTGTTTTTT. Translating gives CASSQAAGLRNTGELFF.

This clonotype was seen at least ten times. The J gene is TRBJ2-5, the V gene TRBV13; TRBD1 agrees at 7 bases. Germline CDR1 PRHDT, CDR2 FYEKMQ (reference sequence). The J segment lost 1 base and the V segment lost 2 bases, leaving 16 bases of the junction unmatched. The CDR3 loop spans 19 amino acids. CDR3 loop: CASSLIGERVDRSQETQYF. The CDR3 coding sequence is TGTGCCAGCAGCTTAATCGGAGAAAGAGTGGACAGGTCCCAAGAGACCCAGTACTTC.

This chain joins TRBV12-3 or TRBV12-4 and TRBJ1-1, with D perhaps TRBD1 (5 bases). Trimming took 1 base from V and 4 from J, leaving 13 bases between them. The CDR3 has 15 amino acids. Written as DNA, the CDR3 is TGTGCCAGCAGTTTAGAGGGGTCGGGCGGCACTGAAGCTTTCTTT. Amino acids: CASSLEGSGGTEAFF.

Many counts were recorded for this clonotype. The genes are TRBV7-2 and TRBJ2-5, with a tentative D call TRBD2 (6 bases). V lost 2 bases, J lost 2 bases, and 9 bases lay in between. This CDR3 contains 14 residues. Germline values: CDR1 SGHTA, CDR2 FQGNSA. In nucleotides, the CDR3 is TGTGCCAGCAGCTTAAGGGCGGGACAAGAGACCCAGTACTTC. It encodes CASSLRAGQETQYF.

This clonotype came up a few times. This chain connects TRBV20-1 to TRBJ1-3, with D perhaps TRBD1 (6 bases). There are 13 residues in the CDR3. Trimming removed 5 bases from V and 1 base from J, with 9 bases in between. Germline CDR1 DFQATT, CDR2 SNEGSKA (reference sequence). The CDR3: CSAVQGSGNTIYF. CDR3 sequence (DNA): TGCAGTGCTGTACAGGGTTCTGGAAACACCATATATTTT.